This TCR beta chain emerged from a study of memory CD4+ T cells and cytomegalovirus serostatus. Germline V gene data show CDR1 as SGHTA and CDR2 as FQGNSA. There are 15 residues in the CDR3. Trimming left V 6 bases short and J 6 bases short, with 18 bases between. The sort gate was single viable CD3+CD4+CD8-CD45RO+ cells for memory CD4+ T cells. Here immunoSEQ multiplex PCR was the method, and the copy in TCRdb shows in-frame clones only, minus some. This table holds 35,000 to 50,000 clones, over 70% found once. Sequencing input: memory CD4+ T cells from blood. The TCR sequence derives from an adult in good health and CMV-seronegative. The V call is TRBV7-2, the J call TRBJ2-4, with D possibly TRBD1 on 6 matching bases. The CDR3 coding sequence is TGTGCCAGCAGACTTTCCGACAGGCCTGTAAACATTCAGTACTTC. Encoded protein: CASRLSDRPVNIQYF.